Given below is one T cell receptor beta chain in context. Its antigen remains unknown. The source of the sample is a study of cytomegalovirus exposure and HLA in healthy donors. The length of the CDR3 is 17 residues. Trimming shortened V by 0 bases and J by 0 bases, and 12 bases separated the two germline ends. In germline, CDR1 is ENHRY, CDR2 SYGVKD. The PCR ran on 60 Vbeta and 13 Jbeta primers. The method was immunoSEQ multiplex PCR; TCRdb's version includes in-frame clones alone and lacks a portion of them. This sample has roughly 200,000 clones; approximately 80% occur once, and the top ten carry under 0.6%. The study's findings and limits: Trimming of TCR beta V- and J-genes showed a link, identified in a later analysis, to a missense DCLRE1C variant. It is likely that the observed cluster of highly shared sequence variants was a sequencing artifact.

Donors counted as nominally healthy when sampled, yet unrecorded immune exposures were likely. The source material was PBMCs. This clonotype was sampled from a woman aged 45-60 years in good health and CMV-seronegative. The V call is TRBV10-3, the J call TRBJ1-3; unclear D gene. The CDR3 DNA follows: TGTGCCATCAGTGAGTCTTCGTATGGCTCCTCTGGAAACACCATATATTTT. Encoded protein: CAISESSYGSSGNTIYF.